These 27 T cell receptor beta chains originate from one sample sequenced in a study of shared clonotypes between healthy human individuals. The protocol was immunoSEQ multiplex PCR, while the TCRdb copy is restricted to in-frame clones and leaves out a portion. The sample consists of about 1 million clones, around 74% of them appearing once. The material sequenced was memory CD4+ T cells sorted from blood. As for subset: CD45RA-negative fraction. Source of these receptors: a man aged 18 to 35 in good health.

The V call is TRBV19, the J call TRBJ1-1; D is unclear. The germline V gene has CDR1 LNHDA and CDR2 SQIVND (reference sequence). The V gene lost 7 bases and the J gene lost 4 bases, with 16 bases spanning the gap. The length of the CDR3 is 14 residues. In nucleotides, the CDR3 is TGTGCCAGTACCCGAGGCGTGGACGGCACTGAAGCTTTCTTT. It encodes CASTRGVDGTEAFF.

This clone appeared once. The V call is TRBV28, the J call TRBJ1-5; D may be TRBD1 (6 bases). Germline CDR1 is MDHEN and CDR2 is SYDVKM. This CDR3 region has 16 residues. Trimming pared 5 bases from V and 0 bases from J, leaving 14 bases between. The CDR3 DNA reads TGTGCCAGCAGTCCGGACAGTTCATATAGCAATCAGCCCCAGCATTTT. It encodes CASSPDSSYSNQPQHF.

The V and J genes are TRBV10-2 and TRBJ2-3; the D is unclear. The V and J ends lost 9 bases and 1 base respectively, with 11 bases between them. Germline lookup yields CDR1 WSHSY and CDR2 SAAADI. The CDR3 covers 13 residues. The CDR3 spells CASLTRRTDTQYF. In DNA, the CDR3 is TGCGCCAGTTTAACGCGCCGCACAGATACGCAGTATTTT.

This chain uses TRBV30 with TRBJ2-5; D uncertain. The CDR3 covers 13 residues. Germline V gene lookup returns CDR1 GTSNPN and CDR2 SVGIG (reference sequence). The V end lost 0 bases, the J end lost 5 bases, and 10 bases lay between the germline ends. The CDR3 DNA sequence: TGTGCCTGGAGTGTAGGCCGTCGGGAGACCCAGTACTTC. As protein: CAWSVGRRETQYF.

This rearrangement joins TRBV5-4 to TRBJ2-2; unclear D gene. This CDR3 comprises 16 residues. V lost 4 bases, J lost 1 base, and 14 bases lay in between. The germline CDR1 and CDR2 sequences are SGHNT and YYREEE (reference sequence). The CDR3 DNA reads TGTGCCAGCAGCCCCCAGGCCACCCAGAACACCGGGGAGCTGTTTTTT. The encoded protein is CASSPQATQNTGELFF.

The rearrangement uses TRBV13 and TRBJ2-4; 9 bases line up with TRBD1. This CDR3 region has 17 residues. V gave up 0 bases and J gave up 9 bases; unmatched junction bases: 12. The germline CDR1 and CDR2 sequences are PRHDT and FYEKMQ (reference sequence). The CDR3 reads CASSLGLVGDRDVIQYF. The CDR3, as DNA: TGTGCCAGCAGCTTAGGCCTGGTTGGGGACAGGGACGTCATTCAGTACTTC. Full variable domain (outside the CDR3, taken from reference TRBV13 and TRBJ2-4): AAGVIQSPRHLIKEKRETATLKCYPIPRHDTVYWYQQGPGQDPQFLISFYEKMQSDKGSIPDRFSAQQFSDYHSELNMSSLELGDSALYFCASSLGLVGDRDVIQYFGAGTRLSVL.

This clone was seen more than once but under ten times. The chain uses TRBV15 and TRBJ1-1; D call uncertain. Trimming removed 0 bases at V and 6 bases at J, with 8 bases between. The CDR3 sequence is 13 residues long. The germline CDR1 and CDR2 sequences are LNHNV and YYDKDF (reference sequence). CDR3 in amino acids: CATSRERFSEAFF. CDR3 bases: TGTGCCACCAGCAGAGAACGGTTCTCTGAAGCTTTCTTT.

This clone was detected once. V and J are TRBV7-2 and TRBJ2-3; 10 bases are a match to TRBD2. CDR3 length: 16 amino acids. Germline trimming cut 3 bases from V and 3 bases from J; bases unmatched to any gene: 6. Germline loops: CDR1 SGHTA, CDR2 FQGNSA. CDR3 bases: TGTGCCAGCAGCTTCCTAGCGGGAGTGTATACAGATACGCAGTATTTT. It is translated as CASSFLAGVYTDTQYF.

The V and J genes are TRBV30 and TRBJ1-6; maybe TRBD1 (6 bases). The V end was cut by 5 bases, the J end by 7 bases, with 15 bases between. The CDR3 totals 14 residues. The V gene's germline CDR1 is GTSNPN and CDR2 SVGIG (reference sequence). This CDR3 is CAWASTGKNSPLHF. The CDR3 bases are TGTGCCTGGGCCTCAACAGGGAAAAATTCACCCCTCCACTTT.

The chain carries TRBV5-1 and TRBJ2-3; a weak D match, TRBD1 (6 bases). Germline CDR1 reads SGHRS; CDR2 reads YFSETQ. With 5 bases removed from V and 5 bases from J, the gap between germline ends came to 18 bases. CDR3 length equals 15 residues. The chain's CDR3 is CASSRTDPVGDTQYF. The CDR3 DNA follows: TGCGCCAGCAGTAGGACAGACCCTGTAGGAGATACGCAGTATTTT.

This clone was observed a handful of times. The V call is TRBV30, the J call TRBJ2-7; 13 bases are a match to TRBD2. CDR1 and CDR2 from the germline V gene are GTSNPN and SVGIG (reference sequence). J lost 4 bases, V lost 1 base, and 1 base had no gene match. The length of the CDR3 is 14 residues. The chain's CDR3 is CAWSGTSGSYEQYF. The CDR3 region has the DNA TGTGCCTGGAGTGGGACTAGCGGGAGTTACGAGCAGTACTTC.

The chain couples TRBV11-2 to TRBJ2-2; D ambiguous. The germline V gene encodes CDR1 SGHAT and CDR2 FQNNGV. The CDR3 is 13 amino acids. The V end lost 3 bases, the J end lost 4 bases, and 6 bases lay between the germline ends. This CDR3 reads CASSFSGTGELFF. The CDR3 DNA reads as TGTGCCAGCAGCTTCTCAGGCACCGGGGAGCTGTTTTTT.

A note on this clone: Other DNA sequences in this sample translate to the same CDR3. This chain joins TRBV5-1 and TRBJ2-5; tentative D call: TRBD2 (5 bases). V was clipped by 2 bases and J by 2 bases, with 7 bases between them. From germline, CDR1 is SGHRS and CDR2 YFSETQ. The CDR3 runs 13 residues. The CDR3 DNA sequence: TGCGCCAGCAGCTTACCGGGGCAAGAGACCCAGTACTTC. Translating gives CASSLPGQETQYF.

The chain joins TRBV6-1 to TRBJ1-1; D gene uncertain. Looked up from germline, CDR1 is MNHNS and CDR2 is SASEGT. The CDR3 consists of 12 residues. Trimming removed 5 bases from V and 3 bases from J, with 7 bases in between. In DNA, the CDR3 is TGTGCCAGCAGTTTGTCAGACACTGAAGCTTTCTTT. It yields the protein CASSLSDTEAFF.

This chain joins TRBV6-1 and TRBJ2-4; 8 positions agree with TRBD1. Germline V gene data show CDR1 as MNHNS and CDR2 as SASEGT. V trimming: 8 bases; J trimming: 9 bases; junction bases outside the gene matches: 6. This CDR3 spans 12 amino acids. The CDR3 DNA reads TGTGCCAGCGGGCGAGACAGGGGCATTCAGTACTTC. This translates into CASGRDRGIQYF.

This clone came up once. The chain carries TRBV7-9 and TRBJ1-2, with 7 bases lining up with TRBD1. Germline CDR1 is SEHNR and CDR2 is FQNEAQ (reference sequence). Unmatched junction bases numbered 6, after V lost 4 bases and J lost 7 bases. The CDR3 extends over 13 amino acids. The CDR3 here is CASSSDRAPGYTF. DNA for the CDR3: TGTGCCAGCAGCTCCGACAGGGCCCCTGGCTACACCTTC.

This rearrangement joins TRBV6-1 to TRBJ1-2; D is unresolved. Germline CDR1 and CDR2: MNHNS and SASEGT. The CDR3 spans 14 residues. Between the trimmed V and J ends, which lost 0 bases and 2 bases, there was a span of 7 bases. CDR3 loop: CASSEAGENYGYTF. DNA of the CDR3: TGTGCCAGCAGTGAAGCCGGGGAGAACTATGGCTACACCTTC.

The chain combines TRBV27 with TRBJ1-2; D is undetermined. V lost 0 bases to trimming and J lost 1 base, with 15 bases between them. The CDR3 is 17 residues long. Germline values: CDR1 MNHEY, CDR2 SMNVEV (reference sequence). Here the CDR3 DNA reads TGTGCCAGCAGTTTATCGTTCACAGAAAAGAGTAACTATGGCTACACCTTC. Its protein product is CASSLSFTEKSNYGYTF.

The chain uses TRBV5-1 and TRBJ2-5, with 12 bases identical to TRBD2. CDR1 and CDR2 from the germline V gene are SGHRS and YFSETQ. V was clipped by 4 bases and J by 5 bases; unmatched bases: 6. The CDR3 consists of 15 residues. For the CDR3, the DNA is TGCGCCAGCAGCGGCGGACTAGCGGGAAGGGAGACCCAGTACTTC. This codes for CASSGGLAGRETQYF. Together with reference TRBV5-1 and TRBJ2-5, the CDR3 gives the full variable domain: KAGVTQTPRYLIKTRGQQVTLSCSPISGHRSVSWYQQTPGQGLQFLFEYFSETQRNKGNFPGRFSGRQFSNSRSEMNVSTLELGDSALYLCASSGGLAGRETQYFGPGTRLLVL.

CDR3 protein: CASSKGLAGENIQYF. CDR3 in DNA: TGCGCCAGCAGCAAGGGACTAGCGGGGGAAAACATTCAGTACTTC. The V call is TRBV4-1, the J call TRBJ2-4, with TRBD2 matching 14 bases. V trimming: 5 bases; J trimming: 5 bases; junction bases outside the gene matches: 2. There are 15 residues in the CDR3. Germline V gene sequence: CDR1 MGHRA, CDR2 YSYEKL.

The chain recombines TRBV20-1 with TRBJ1-1; perhaps TRBD1 as D (5 bases). Between the trimmed V and J ends, which lost 5 bases and 11 bases, there was a span of 15 bases. Germline loops: CDR1 DFQATT, CDR2 SNEGSKA (reference sequence). CDR3 length: 11 amino acids. CDR3 nucleotide sequence: TGCAGTGCTGAGGGTCAGGGAGAGGCTTTCTTT. This codes for CSAEGQGEAFF.

The chain has TRBV27 and TRBJ1-1; maybe TRBD1 (5 bases). Trimming left V 3 bases short and J 1 base short, with 12 bases between. The germline CDR1 and CDR2 sequences are MNHEY and SMNVEV (reference sequence). The CDR3 is made up of 15 amino acids. Here the CDR3 DNA reads TGTGCCAGCAGTTTGTCAGGGATATCGAACACTGAAGCTTTCTTT. Protein: CASSLSGISNTEAFF.

The chain uses TRBV5-6 and TRBJ1-1, with TRBD1 identical over 7 bases. Germline V gene data show CDR1 as SGHDT and CDR2 as YYEEEE. The CDR3 runs 14 residues. V was pared by 4 bases and J by 9 bases, with 12 bases of the junction left unmatched. CDR3 nucleotide sequence: TGTGCCAGCAGCACCGAACGCGGCAGGGGGAAAGCTTTCTTT. Translated, it gives CASSTERGRGKAFF.

The chain has TRBV18 and TRBJ2-7, with TRBD2 identical over 7 bases. This CDR3 contains 15 residues. The germline V gene encodes CDR1 KGHSH and CDR2 LQKENI. Trimming at V came to 2 bases and at J to 5 bases, leaving 9 bases not matched to a gene. CDR3 protein: CASSPSMAGANEQYF. The CDR3 nucleotides read TGTGCCAGCTCACCAAGTATGGCGGGAGCGAACGAGCAGTACTTC.

In the case of this clone: At the DNA level, this CDR3 is encoded by other sequences in the same sample as well. The chain combines TRBV5-1 with TRBJ2-3; the D is unclear. V was cut by 4 bases and J by 2 bases, with 5 bases left in between. The V gene's germline CDR1 is SGHRS and CDR2 YFSETQ. The CDR3 contains 12 residues. The CDR3 reads CASSPPTDTQYF. The CDR3 nucleotides are TGCGCCAGCAGCCCACCCACAGATACGCAGTATTTT.

This rearrangement joins TRBV28 to TRBJ1-5; D is unresolved. The CDR3 totals 14 residues. V was clipped by 3 bases and J by 0 bases, with 6 bases between them. Germline CDR1 reads MDHEN; CDR2 reads SYDVKM. CDR3 in DNA: TGTGCCAGCAGTTTTACCTATAGCAATCAGCCCCAGCATTTT. It codes for CASSFTYSNQPQHF.

In DNA form, the CDR3 reads TGTGCCAGCAGCCCCGGGACAGGGGGAGACACCATATATTTT. Encoded protein: CASSPGTGGDTIYF. V is TRBV7-9 and J is TRBJ1-3; TRBD1 matches 11 bases. Germline V lookup: CDR1 SEHNR, CDR2 FQNEAQ (reference sequence). The V and J ends lost 5 bases and 8 bases, in that order; junction bases with no gene match: 5. The CDR3 runs to 14 residues.